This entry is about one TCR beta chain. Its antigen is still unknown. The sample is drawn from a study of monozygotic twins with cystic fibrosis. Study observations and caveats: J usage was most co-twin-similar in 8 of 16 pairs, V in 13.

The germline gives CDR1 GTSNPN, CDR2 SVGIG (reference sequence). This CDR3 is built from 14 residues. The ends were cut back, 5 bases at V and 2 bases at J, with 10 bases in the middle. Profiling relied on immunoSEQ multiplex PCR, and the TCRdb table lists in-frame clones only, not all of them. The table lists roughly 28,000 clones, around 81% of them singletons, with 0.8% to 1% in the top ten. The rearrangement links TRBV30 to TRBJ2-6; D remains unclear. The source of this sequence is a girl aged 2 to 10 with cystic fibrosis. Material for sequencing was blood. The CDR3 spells CAWFSPPGANVLTF. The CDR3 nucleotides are TGTGCCTGGTTCAGTCCGCCTGGGGCCAACGTCCTGACTTTC. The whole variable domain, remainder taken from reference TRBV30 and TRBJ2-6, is SQTIHQWPATLVQPVGSPLSLECTVEGTSNPNLYWYRQAAGRGLQLLFYSVGIGQISSEVPQNLSASRPQDRQFILSSKKLLLSDSGFYLCAWFSPPGANVLTFGAGSRLTVL.